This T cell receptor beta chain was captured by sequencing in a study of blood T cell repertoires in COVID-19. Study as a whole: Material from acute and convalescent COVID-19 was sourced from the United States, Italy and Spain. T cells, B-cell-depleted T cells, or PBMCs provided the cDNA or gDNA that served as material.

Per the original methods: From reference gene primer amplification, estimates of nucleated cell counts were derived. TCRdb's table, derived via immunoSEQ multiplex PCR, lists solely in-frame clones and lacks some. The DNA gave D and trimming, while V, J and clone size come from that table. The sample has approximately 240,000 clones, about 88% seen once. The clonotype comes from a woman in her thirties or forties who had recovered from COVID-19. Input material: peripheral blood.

The CDR3 loop is CASGRTGAGNTIYF. The DNA for the CDR3 is TGTGCCAGCGGACGGACAGGGGCTGGAAACACCATATATTTT. The genes are TRBV28 and TRBJ1-3, with 9 bases identical to TRBD1. This CDR3 is 14 amino acids long. Per germline, CDR1 MDHEN and CDR2 SYDVKM. V lost 8 bases to trimming and J lost 2 bases; unmatched junction nucleotides: 4.